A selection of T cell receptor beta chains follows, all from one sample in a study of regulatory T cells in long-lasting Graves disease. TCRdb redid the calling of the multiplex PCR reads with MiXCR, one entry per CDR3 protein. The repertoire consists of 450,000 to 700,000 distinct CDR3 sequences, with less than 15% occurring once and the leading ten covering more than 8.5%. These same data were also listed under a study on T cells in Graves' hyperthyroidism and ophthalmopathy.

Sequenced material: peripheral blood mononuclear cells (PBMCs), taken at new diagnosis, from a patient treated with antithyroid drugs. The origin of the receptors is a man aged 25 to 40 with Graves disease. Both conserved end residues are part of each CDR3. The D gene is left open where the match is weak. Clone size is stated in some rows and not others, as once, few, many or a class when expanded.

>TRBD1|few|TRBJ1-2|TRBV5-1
CASKTTGTGLYGYTF
TGCGCCAGCAAAACTACCGGGACAGGGCTATATGGCTACACCTTC
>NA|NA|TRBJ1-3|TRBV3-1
CASSRVGGNTIYF
TGTGCCAGCAGCCGAGTCGGAGGAAACACCATATATTTT
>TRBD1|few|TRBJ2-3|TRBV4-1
CASSRGQGAGTDTQYF
TGCGCCAGCAGCCGCGGACAGGGGGCCGGCACAGATACGCAGTATTTT
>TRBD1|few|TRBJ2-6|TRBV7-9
CASSQTGAGANVLTF
TGTGCCAGCAGCCAGACAGGGGCTGGGGCCAACGTCCTGACTTTC
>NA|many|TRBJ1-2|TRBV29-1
CSVGTRPSYGYTF
TGCAGCGTTGGGACGCGGCCTTCGTATGGCTACACCTTC
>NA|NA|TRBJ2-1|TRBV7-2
CASSQDQGGYNEQFF
TGCGCCAGCAGCCAAGATCAGGGCGGGTACAATGAGCAGTTCTTC
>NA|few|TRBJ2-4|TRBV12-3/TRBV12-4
CASSRGEVWYDIQYF
TGTGCCAGCAGTAGAGGGGAGGTTTGGTATGACATTCAGTACTTC
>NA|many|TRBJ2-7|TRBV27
CASSLYRTYEQYF
TGTGCCAGCAGTTTATACAGGACTTACGAGCAGTACTTC
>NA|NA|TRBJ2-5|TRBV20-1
CSWVVNGVETQYF
TGCAGTTGGGTTGTCAACGGGGTGGAGACCCAGTACTTC
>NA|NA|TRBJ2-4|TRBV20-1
CSAVEGVAKNIQYF
TGCAGTGCTGTAGAAGGGGTGGCCAAAAACATTCAGTACTTC
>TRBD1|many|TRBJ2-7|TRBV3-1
CASLRQGAGEQYF
TGTGCCAGTCTGCGGCAGGGGGCGGGCGAGCAGTACTTC
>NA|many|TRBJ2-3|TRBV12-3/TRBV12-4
CASILGADTQYF
TGTGCCAGCATCCTCGGGGCAGATACGCAGTATTTT
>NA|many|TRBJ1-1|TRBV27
CASSAGTRTEAFF
TGTGCCAGCAGCGCCGGGACACGGACTGAAGCTTTCTTT
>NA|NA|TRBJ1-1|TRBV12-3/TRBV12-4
CASSFQRKAFF
TGTGCCAGCAGCTTTCAAAGAAAAGCTTTCTTT
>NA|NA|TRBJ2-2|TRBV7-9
CASTRDGGVRGLFF
TGTGCCAGCACCCGGGACGGGGGCGTCAGGGGGCTGTTTTTT
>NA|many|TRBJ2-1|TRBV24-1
CATSDPGPDSYNEQFF
TGTGCCACCAGTGATCCTGGCCCAGACTCGTACAATGAGCAGTTCTTC
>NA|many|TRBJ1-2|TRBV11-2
CASSLDGGYYGYTF
TGTGCCAGCAGCTTAGATGGGGGGTACTATGGCTACACCTTC
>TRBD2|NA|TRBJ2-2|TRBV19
CASSDLGGIGELFF
TGTGCCAGTAGCGACCTGGGGGGGATCGGGGAGCTGTTTTTT
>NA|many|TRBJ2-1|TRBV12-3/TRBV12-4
CASSFWGDPYNEQFF
TGTGCCAGCAGTTTTTGGGGGGACCCATACAATGAGCAGTTCTTC
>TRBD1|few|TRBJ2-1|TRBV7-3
CASSPQPGQVYNEQFF
TGTGCCAGCAGTCCCCAACCGGGACAGGTTTACAATGAGCAGTTCTTC
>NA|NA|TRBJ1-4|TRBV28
CASSPHRQNEKLFF
TGTGCCAGCAGTCCACACCGACAGAATGAAAAACTGTTTTTT
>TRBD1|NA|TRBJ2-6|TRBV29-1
CSVEASPGQGIGNVLTF
TGCAGCGTTGAAGCATCCCCGGGACAGGGGATTGGCAACGTCCTGACTTTC
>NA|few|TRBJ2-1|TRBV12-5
CASGLRGGRDHQFF
TGTGCTAGTGGTTTGAGGGGGGGGCGGGACCATCAGTTCTTC
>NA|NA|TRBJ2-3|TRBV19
CAAGTLFSSTDTQYF
TGTGCCGCCGGCACCCTCTTTTCTAGCACAGATACGCAGTATTTT
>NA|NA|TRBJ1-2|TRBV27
CASRGSPYGYTF
TGTGCCAGCAGAGGGAGTCCCTATGGCTACACCTTC
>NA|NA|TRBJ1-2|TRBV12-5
CASGLVLRAAYDPNYGYTF
TGTGCTAGTGGTTTGGTACTAAGAGCAGCGTACGATCCTAACTATGGCTACACCTTC
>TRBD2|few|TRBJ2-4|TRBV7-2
CASSRGLAGGNIQYF
TGTGCCAGCAGCCGCGGACTAGCGGGAGGGAACATTCAGTACTTC
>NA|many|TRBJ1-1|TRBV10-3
CAISVGQSTEAFF
TGTGCCATCAGTGTAGGGCAGTCTACTGAAGCTTTCTTT
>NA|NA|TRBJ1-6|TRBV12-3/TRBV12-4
CASSLGEGSPLHF
TGTGCCAGCAGTTTAGGGGAAGGCTCACCCCTCCACTTT
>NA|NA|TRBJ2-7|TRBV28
CASSYLGLGYEQYF
TGTGCCAGCAGTTACCTGGGACTTGGGTACGAGCAGTACTTC
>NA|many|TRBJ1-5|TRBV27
CASSFNAHQPQHF
TGTGCCAGCAGTTTTAATGCCCACCAGCCCCAGCATTTT
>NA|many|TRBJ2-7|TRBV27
CASSPSGTATYEQYF
TGTGCCAGCAGCCCCTCCGGGACGGCGACCTACGAGCAGTACTTC
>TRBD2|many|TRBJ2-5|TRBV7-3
CASSIAGGRLETQYF
TGTGCCAGCAGTATAGCGGGAGGGCGGTTAGAGACCCAGTACTTC
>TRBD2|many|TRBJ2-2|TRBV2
CASGVGRLAGGLRGLWTGELFF
TGTGCCAGCGGGGTTGGTCGGTTAGCGGGAGGTCTCCGGGGCCTGTGGACCGGGGAGCTGTTTTTT
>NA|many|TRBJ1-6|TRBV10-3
CAISDIWGGNSPLHF
TGTGCCATCAGTGATATCTGGGGAGGGAATTCACCCCTCCACTTT
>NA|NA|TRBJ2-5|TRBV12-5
CASGLAGPQGAQYF
TGTGCTAGTGGTTTGGCTGGGCCACAAGGGGCCCAGTACTTC
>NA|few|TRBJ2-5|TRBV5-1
CASSFFTGGEETQYF
TGCGCCAGCAGCTTCTTTACAGGGGGGGAAGAGACCCAGTACTTC
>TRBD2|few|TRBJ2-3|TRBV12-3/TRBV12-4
CASSWTSGFTDTQYF
TGTGCCAGCAGTTGGACTAGCGGATTCACAGATACGCAGTATTTT
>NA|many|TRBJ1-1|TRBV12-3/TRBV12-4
CASSFLIIDTEAFF
TGTGCCAGCAGTTTTCTTATTATAGACACTGAAGCTTTCTTT
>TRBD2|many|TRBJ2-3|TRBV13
CASSGLAGGPFTQGDTQYF
TGTGCCAGCAGCGGACTAGCGGGAGGGCCTTTCACCCAAGGAGATACGCAGTATTTT
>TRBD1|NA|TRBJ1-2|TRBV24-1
CATTGGDYGYTF
TGTGCCACCACAGGGGGGGACTATGGCTACACCTTC
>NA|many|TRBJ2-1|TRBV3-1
CASSPTRGENEQFF
TGTGCCAGCAGCCCAACTCGGGGTGAGAATGAGCAGTTCTTC
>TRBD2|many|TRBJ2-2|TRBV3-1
CASSPGTSGSTGELFF
TGTGCCAGCAGCCCAGGGACTAGCGGGAGTACCGGGGAGCTGTTTTTT
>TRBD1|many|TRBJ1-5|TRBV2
CASRGTGDSQPQHF
TGTGCCAGCAGGGGGACAGGGGATAGCCAGCCCCAGCATTTT
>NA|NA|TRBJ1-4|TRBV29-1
CSVRSTGGGEKLFF
TGCAGCGTCCGATCGACAGGAGGTGGTGAAAAACTGTTTTTT
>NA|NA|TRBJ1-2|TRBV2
CASSERGGSSNGYTF
TGTGCCAGCAGTGAGAGGGGGGGATCTTCTAATGGCTACACCTTC
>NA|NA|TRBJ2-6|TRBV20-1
CSAKDATDILAMTF
TGCAGTGCTAAGGACGCGACGGACATACTGGCCATGACTTTC
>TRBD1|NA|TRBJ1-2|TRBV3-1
CASSLRDRFYGYTF
TGTGCCAGCAGCCTTCGGGACAGGTTCTATGGCTACACCTTC
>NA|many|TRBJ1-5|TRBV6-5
CASSYEGGNQPQHF
TGTGCCAGCAGTTACGAAGGGGGCAATCAGCCCCAGCATTTT
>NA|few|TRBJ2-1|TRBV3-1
CASSQDLLGTRDEQFF
TGTGCCAGCAGCCAAGATCTTCTAGGGACGCGGGATGAGCAGTTCTTC
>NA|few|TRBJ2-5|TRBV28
CASSFRGAETQYF
TGTGCCAGCAGTTTCAGGGGGGCAGAGACCCAGTACTTC
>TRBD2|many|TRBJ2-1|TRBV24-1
CATGGASGGHEQFF
TGTGCCACTGGAGGGGCTAGCGGGGGTCATGAGCAGTTCTTC
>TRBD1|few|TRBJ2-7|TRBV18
CASSPPTGDYEQYF
TGTGCCAGCTCACCACCGACAGGGGACTACGAGCAGTACTTC
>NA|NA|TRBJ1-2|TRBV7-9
CASSLGAGPNYGYTF
TGTGCCAGCAGCCTGGGGGCAGGTCCTAACTATGGCTACACCTTC
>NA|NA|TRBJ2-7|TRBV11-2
CASSQEGGMAYEQYF
TGTGCCAGCAGCCAAGAGGGGGGGATGGCCTACGAGCAGTACTTC
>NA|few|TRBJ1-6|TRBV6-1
CASRLRGNNSPLHF
TGTGCCAGCAGGCTCAGGGGCAATAATTCACCCCTCCACTTT
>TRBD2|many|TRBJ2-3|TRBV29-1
CSVEELGLAGVADTQYF
TGCAGCGTTGAAGAACTCGGGCTAGCGGGAGTGGCAGATACGCAGTATTTT
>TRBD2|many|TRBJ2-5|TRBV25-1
CASSRGGPPQETQYF
TGTGCCAGCAGCCGCGGGGGTCCCCCCCAAGAGACCCAGTACTTC
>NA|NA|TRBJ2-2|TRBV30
CAWENTGELFF
TGTGCCTGGGAGAACACCGGGGAGCTGTTTTTT